The 31 T cell receptor beta chains presented below share a single source sample, sequenced in a study of long-term antiretroviral therapy in people with HIV. The immunoSEQ assay was v3.0, run at survey level. The repertoire was sequenced with immunoSEQ multiplex PCR; TCRdb's copy has only in-frame clones and lacks some. The sample shows 28,000 or so clones, around 83% of them seen only once. Sample: unsorted PBMCs, taken 0.4 years after starting antiretroviral therapy. These receptors were taken from a man aged 18 to 29 with HIV.

The chain carries TRBV19 and TRBJ1-5, with a possible D match to TRBD1 (5 bases). CDR3 size: 17 residues. CDR1 is LNHDA and CDR2 is SQIVND in the germline V gene (reference sequence). Trimming took off 1 base at V and 10 bases at J, with 23 bases between the two ends. Written as DNA, the CDR3 is TGTGCCAGTAGTATAGGCGAGGCAGGGAACTTTGAGCTACCCCAGCATTTT. It translates to CASSIGEAGNFELPQHF.

This chain links TRBV6-5 with TRBJ1-2; D might be TRBD1 (5 bases). The germline CDR1 and CDR2 sequences are MNHEY and SVGAGI. The ends were cut back, 2 bases at V and 8 bases at J, with 12 bases in the middle. CDR3 length: 13 amino acids. DNA for the CDR3: TGTGCCAGCAGTTACGGGGCAGGGTACGGCTACACCTTC. It codes for CASSYGAGYGYTF.

The sample holds one count of this clone. V gene TRBV6-5 combines with J gene TRBJ1-6, with D possibly matching TRBD1 (5 bases). This CDR3 region has 15 residues. V gave up 2 bases and J gave up 6 bases, with 11 bases separating them. CDR1 is MNHEY and CDR2 is SVGAGI in the germline V gene. CDR3 sequence reads: CASSYMGLSNSPLHF. As DNA, the CDR3 is TGTGCCAGCAGTTACATGGGACTGAGTAATTCACCCCTCCACTTT.

This rearrangement joins TRBV18 to TRBJ2-3; TRBD2 matches 9 bases. V shed 3 bases and J 2 bases; nucleotides not matched to a gene: 6. Germline values: CDR1 KGHSH, CDR2 LQKENI. This CDR3 region has 16 residues. CDR3 residues: CASSPPGLALTDTQYF. The CDR3 bases are TGTGCCAGCTCACCGCCGGGACTAGCTCTCACAGATACGCAGTATTTT. Variable domain in full (rest from reference TRBV18 and TRBJ2-3): NAGVMQNPRHLVRRRGQEARLRCSPMKGHSHVYWYRQLPEEGLKFMVYLQKENIIDESGMPKERFSAEFPKEGPSILRIQQVVRGDSAAYFCASSPPGLALTDTQYFGPGTRLTVL.

The V call is TRBV28, the J call TRBJ1-5; D is possibly TRBD1 (5 bases). CDR3 length: 15 residues. V was trimmed by 6 bases and J by 4 bases, leaving 16 bases between them. Germline V gene sequence: CDR1 MDHEN, CDR2 SYDVKM. The CDR3 DNA reads as TGTGCCAGCAGACAATTTCCGGGACCAAATCAGCCCCAGCATTTT. It is translated as CASRQFPGPNQPQHF. The full variable domain, completed using reference TRBV28 and TRBJ1-5, is DVKVTQSSRYLVKRTGEKVFLECVQDMDHENMFWYRQDPGLGLRLIYFSYDVKMKEKGDIPEGYSVSREKKERFSLILESASTNQTSMYLCASRQFPGPNQPQHFGDGTRLSIL.

The chain combines TRBV12-5 with TRBJ1-1; D gene unclear. V was shortened by 0 bases and J by 4 bases, with 6 bases between the two germline ends. Per germline, CDR1 LGHNT and CDR2 FRNRAP. CDR3 length: 13 amino acids. In nucleotides, the CDR3 is TGTGCTAGTGGTTTGGTGAGAGCCACTGAAGCTTTCTTT. It yields the protein CASGLVRATEAFF.

The J gene is TRBJ1-3, the V gene TRBV21-1. TRBV21-1 is termed a pseudogene. The CDR3 has 14 residues. CDR3 protein: CAGVAMLSGNTIYF. The DNA for the CDR3 is TGTGCCGGAGTAGCAATGCTCTCTGGAAACACCATATATTTT.

V is TRBV20-1 and J is TRBJ1-2, with D perhaps matching TRBD1 (5 bases). Trimming removed 3 bases at V and 9 bases at J, with 11 bases between. The CDR3 contains 11 residues. Per germline, CDR1 DFQATT and CDR2 SNEGSKA (reference sequence). CDR3 sequence (DNA): TGCAGTGCTAGGGCGGGGACCAGCTACACCTTC. Residues: CSARAGTSYTF.

This clone was observed a handful of times. CDR3: CASSLGRLHGYTF. DNA for the CDR3: TGCGCCAGCAGCTTGGGGAGACTTCATGGCTACACCTTC. The chain uses TRBV5-1 and TRBJ1-2; D gene ambiguous. Germline V gives CDR1 SGHRS, CDR2 YFSETQ. The CDR3 loop spans 13 amino acids. The V end lost 0 bases, the J end lost 6 bases, and 9 bases lay between the germline ends.

V and J are TRBV12-5 and TRBJ2-1; D remains unclear. The germline CDR1 and CDR2 sequences are LGHNT and FRNRAP. This CDR3 is 12 amino acids long. The V end was cut by 0 bases, the J end by 10 bases, with 7 bases between. CDR3 DNA: TGTGCTAGTGGTTTGGTTACGCGGGAGCAGTTCTTC. Amino acid sequence: CASGLVTREQFF.

The chain has TRBV11-1 and TRBJ2-1; 9 bases line up with TRBD1. The germline CDR1 and CDR2 sequences are SGHAT and FQDESV (reference sequence). CDR3 length: 14 residues. Trimming took 1 base from V and 5 from J; bases not matched to a gene: 0. The DNA of the CDR3 is TGTGCCAGCAGCTTAGGGACAGGGGACAATGAGCAGTTCTTC. Amino acid sequence: CASSLGTGDNEQFF.

V is TRBV5-1 and J is TRBJ2-5, with 7 bases matching TRBD2. Germline V gives CDR1 SGHRS, CDR2 YFSETQ. The V segment lost 4 bases and the J segment 2 bases; nucleotides outside the gene matches: 5. This CDR3 contains 14 residues. CDR3 coding DNA: TGCGCCAGCAGCCCGACTAGCACTCAAGAGACCCAGTACTTC. Translating gives CASSPTSTQETQYF.

The genes are TRBV28 and TRBJ1-2; no definite D call. The CDR3 length is 14 residues. Trimming removed 3 bases at V and 5 bases at J, with 13 bases between. In germline, CDR1 is MDHEN, CDR2 SYDVKM. DNA of the CDR3: TGTGCCAGCAGTTTGAGCTTTTCCCTTTATGGCTACACCTTC. It yields the protein CASSLSFSLYGYTF.

J is TRBJ1-1 and V is TRBV11-3; 7 nucleotides match TRBD1. CDR1 is SGHNT, CDR2 YENEEA, per germline. The V segment lost 1 base and the J segment 5 bases; nucleotides outside the gene matches: 1. The CDR3 sequence is 13 residues long. The DNA of the CDR3 is TGTGCCAGCAGCTTAGTCAGGGGGACTGAAGCTTTCTTT. Amino acid sequence: CASSLVRGTEAFF.

The chain carries TRBV7-2 and TRBJ2-7, with a tentative D call TRBD1 (6 bases). Germline CDR1 SGHTA, CDR2 FQGNSA. This CDR3 is 13 amino acids long. V dropped 1 base and J dropped 3 bases, with 7 bases sitting between them. Here the CDR3 DNA reads TGTGCCAGCAGCTTAGGGGACAACTACGAGCAGTACTTC. Encoded protein: CASSLGDNYEQYF.

The rearrangement links TRBV10-1 to TRBJ2-5; D possibly corresponds to TRBD2 (5 bases). Germline loops: CDR1 WNHNN, CDR2 SYGVQD (reference sequence). V dropped 4 bases and J dropped 5 bases, with 20 bases sitting between them. The CDR3 has 16 amino acids. The CDR3 nucleotides are TGCGCCAGCAGTGGAGAAAAGCTCGGGAAAGCCGAGACCCAGTACTTC. Protein: CASSGEKLGKAETQYF.

The genes are TRBV5-5 and TRBJ1-1; the match to TRBD1 covers 7 bases. CDR1 is SGHKS, CDR2 YYEKEE, per germline (reference sequence). The CDR3 is 17 residues long. The trim removed 4 bases at V and 1 base at J, leaving 13 bases unmatched. CDR3 amino acids: CASSLQGPGSENTEAFF. The CDR3 DNA follows: TGTGCCAGCAGCCTACAGGGGCCGGGTTCCGAGAACACTGAAGCTTTCTTT.

This sequence joins TRBV28 and TRBJ1-5; no definite D call. V gave up 5 bases and J gave up 0 bases, with 8 bases separating them. CDR1 and CDR2 from the germline V gene are MDHEN and SYDVKM. The CDR3 contains 14 residues. This chain's CDR3 is CASSLRVSNQPQHF. The CDR3 DNA reads TGTGCCAGCAGTCTGAGGGTTAGCAATCAGCCCCAGCATTTT.

The chain combines TRBV9 with TRBJ2-1; 11 nucleotides match TRBD1. The CDR3 totals 17 residues. V gave up 3 bases and J gave up 7 bases; unmatched junction bases: 12. In germline, CDR1 is SGDLS, CDR2 YYNGEE. The CDR3 DNA reads as TGTGCCAGCAGCGGGGCGCTTGCCGGGACAGGGGGAAATGAGCAGTTCTTC. It specifies CASSGALAGTGGNEQFF.

The J gene is TRBJ2-7, the V gene TRBV25-1; D is perhaps TRBD1 (6 bases). V was cut by 4 bases and J by 1 base, with 8 bases left in between. The V gene's germline CDR1 is MGHDK and CDR2 SYGVNS. CDR3 length: 13 residues. The CDR3 coding sequence is TGTGCCAGCAGTGGACAGGAGTCCTACGAGCAGTACTTC. Residues: CASSGQESYEQYF.

The gene calls are TRBV5-6 and TRBJ1-2; TRBD1 agrees at 9 bases. The V gene end was trimmed by 0 bases and the J gene end by 7 bases; junction bases not matched to a gene: 13. The CDR3 contains 17 residues. Germline V gene data show CDR1 as SGHDT and CDR2 as YYEEEE. The CDR3 DNA reads as TGTGCCAGCAGCTTGGGGGGGACAGGGCCGCCGGTTAGTGGCTACACCTTC. It is translated as CASSLGGTGPPVSGYTF.

This sequence joins TRBV13 and TRBJ2-3, with a possible D match to TRBD1 (7 bases). The CDR3 spans 17 residues. Germline assignment: CDR1 PRHDT and CDR2 FYEKMQ (reference sequence). Trimming removed 1 base at V and 4 bases at J, with 18 bases between. The CDR3 region has the DNA TGTGCCAGCAGCTTAGAGGGCAGGGGGGTTGAGGCAGATACGCAGTATTTT. It encodes CASSLEGRGVEADTQYF.

Of note for this clone: An end of the junction does not agree with germline; a read error may underlie this. The V and J genes are TRBV7-7 and TRBJ2-1, with D unclear. This CDR3 has 17 amino acids. Germline CDR1 and CDR2: SSHAT and FNYEAQ (reference sequence). CDR3 sequence reads: CASSPFGPTANYNEQFF. The CDR3 bases are TGTGCTAGCAGCCCATTCGGGCCAACCGCTAACTACAATGAGCAGTTCTTC.

The chain links TRBV7-2 to TRBJ2-7; 9 bases are shared with TRBD2. The germline V gene has CDR1 SGHTA and CDR2 FQGNSA. This CDR3 comprises 15 residues. V gave up 1 base and J gave up 3 bases; unmatched junction bases: 4. Here the CDR3 DNA reads TGTGCCAGCAGCTTAGACCTTAGCGGGGGCTACGAGCAGTACTTC. Translation: CASSLDLSGGYEQYF.

The CDR3 DNA is TGTGCCAGCAGCTCGGGACAGGCCCTCTACGAGCAGTACTTC. Its protein product is CASSSGQALYEQYF. The chain is built from TRBV7-9 and TRBJ2-7; TRBD1 matches at 8 bases. Per the germline V gene, CDR1 is SEHNR and CDR2 is FQNEAQ (reference sequence). The CDR3 extends over 14 amino acids. The junction had 5 bases not matched to a gene; V was cut back by 4 bases and J by 3 bases.

V usage is TRBV27 and J usage is TRBJ2-1; D remains unclear. The ends were cut back, 2 bases at V and 10 bases at J, with 12 bases in the middle. The CDR3 extends over 13 amino acids. Germline loops: CDR1 MNHEY, CDR2 SMNVEV (reference sequence). The CDR3, as DNA: TGTGCCAGCAGTTTAAGCCCCTCCGAGGAGCAGTTCTTC. As protein: CASSLSPSEEQFF.

This clone was seen more than once but under ten times. The chain uses TRBV7-9 and TRBJ2-2, with unresolved D. Looked up from germline, CDR1 is SEHNR and CDR2 is FQNEAQ (reference sequence). The length of the CDR3 is 13 residues. The V end was cut by 0 bases, the J end by 6 bases, with 5 bases between. The CDR3 DNA is TGTGCCAGCAGCTTAGCCGACCCCGGGGAGCTGTTTTTT. It codes for CASSLADPGELFF.

The rearrangement links TRBV25-1 to TRBJ1-1, with D hard to call. From germline, CDR1 is MGHDK and CDR2 SYGVNS. The V gene lost 6 bases and the J gene lost 7 bases, with 12 bases spanning the gap. CDR3 length equals 12 residues. The CDR3 spells CASSTFHSEAFF. The CDR3, as DNA: TGTGCCAGCAGCACCTTCCACAGTGAAGCTTTCTTT.

The chain employs TRBV7-3 and TRBJ1-3; TRBD1 aligns across 10 bases. CDR3 length: 16 amino acids. J was trimmed by 4 bases and V by 5 bases; bases with no gene match: 8. Germline loops: CDR1 SGHTA, CDR2 FQGTGA. CDR3 residues: CASSLTGQGSGNTIYF. The CDR3 DNA follows: TGTGCCAGCAGCCTCACGGGACAGGGGTCGGGAAACACCATATATTTT.

The table lists this clone with a count of one. The V gene is TRBV7-5, the J gene TRBJ1-2. TRBV7-5 is labeled a pseudogene. This CDR3 has 16 amino acids. The CDR3 sequence: CARSRRLRGRNYGYTF. The CDR3 region has the DNA TGTGCCAGAAGCCGTCGTCTCCGGGGGCGCAACTATGGCTACACCTTC.

The J gene is TRBJ1-5, the V gene TRBV5-5; tentative D call: TRBD1 (6 bases). This CDR3 is 15 amino acids long. Trimming removed 3 bases at V and 5 bases at J, with 15 bases between. Per the germline V gene, CDR1 is SGHKS and CDR2 is YYEKEE (reference sequence). CDR3 DNA: TGTGCCAGCAGCTGGGACATAGGAAGGGATCAGCCCCAGCATTTT. The encoded protein is CASSWDIGRDQPQHF.